These 27 T cell receptor beta chains were all obtained from the same sample, sequenced in a study of identical twins. TCRdb redid the calling of the 5' RACE reads with MiXCR, one entry per CDR3 protein. This table has roughly 250,000 distinct CDR3 sequences, over 12% appearing once. Sequencing input: memory (CD45RO+) T cells sorted from blood. Receptors originate from a woman under 30 in good health.

This clonotype was counted ten times or more. The chain is built from TRBV16 and TRBJ2-7, with 7 bases identical to TRBD1. Germline CDR1 and CDR2: KGHSY and FQNENV. CDR3 size: 13 residues. The J segment lost 5 bases and the V segment lost 4 bases, leaving 5 bases of the junction unmatched. The CDR3 DNA reads as TGTGCCAGCAGCCCGGGACAGCGTAACGAGCAGTACTTC. Protein: CASSPGQRNEQYF.

This clonotype has just a few counts. The chain links TRBV28 to TRBJ2-1; 8 positions match TRBD1. The junction had 7 bases not matched to a gene; V was cut back by 6 bases and J by 6 bases. The CDR3 sequence is 14 residues long. Germline loops: CDR1 MDHEN, CDR2 SYDVKM. The CDR3 loop reads CASSSNTGGNEQFF. The CDR3 DNA reads TGTGCCAGCAGCTCAAACACAGGGGGCAATGAGCAGTTCTTC.

The chain employs TRBV23-1 and TRBJ2-3; weak D call: TRBD1 (6 bases). TRBV23-1 falls under the ORF class, with uncertain function. This CDR3 has 18 amino acids. V lost 6 bases, J lost 0 bases, and 22 bases lay in between. The CDR3 bases are TGCGCCAGCAGCCCTACCCCCAACAGGGAAACTAGCACAGATACGCAGTATTTT. Its protein product is CASSPTPNRETSTDTQYF.

This clonotype has more than one count but fewer than ten. The DNA of the CDR3 is TGCGCCAGCAGCCCAGGGGGCGACAACGTCCTGACTTTC. Translation: CASSPGGDNVLTF. The chain employs TRBV5-1 and TRBJ2-6, with 8 nucleotides matching TRBD1. Germline CDR1 SGHRS, CDR2 YFSETQ. V was clipped by 4 bases and J by 9 bases; unmatched bases: 3. CDR3 length: 13 residues.

The gene calls are TRBV6-1 and TRBJ2-3, with a tentative D call TRBD2 (6 bases). CDR1 MNHNS and CDR2 SASEGT come from the germline V gene. The CDR3 spans 16 residues. The V and J ends lost 2 bases and 1 base respectively, with 13 bases between them. The CDR3 nucleotides read TGTGCCAGCAGTGAACGGGGGAGCGCTGGCACAGATACGCAGTATTTT. Its protein is CASSERGSAGTDTQYF.

This clonotype occurred a few times. The CDR3 is CASSLTGEKLFF. CDR3 nucleotide sequence: TGTGCCAGCAGTTTGACCGGTGAAAAACTGTTTTTT. This chain joins TRBV12-3 or TRBV12-4 and TRBJ1-4; no clear D. V was cut by 3 bases and J by 7 bases, with 6 bases left in between. This CDR3 spans 12 amino acids.

This clonotype was picked up a small number of times. The rearrangement links TRBV2 to TRBJ2-3, with D maybe TRBD2 (5 bases). The CDR3 sequence is 12 residues long. Germline-derived CDR1 and CDR2 are SNHLY and FYNNEI. Trimming took 6 bases from V and 5 from J, leaving 9 bases between them. The CDR3 sequence: CASSAAGDTQYF. For the CDR3, the DNA is TGTGCCAGCAGCGCCGCGGGAGATACGCAGTATTTT. The complete variable domain, with remaining parts taken from reference TRBV2 and TRBJ2-3, reads EPEVTQTPSHQVTQMGQEVILRCVPISNHLYFYWYRQILGQKVEFLVSFYNNEISEKSEIFDDQFSVERPDGSNFTLKIRSTKLEDSAMYFCASSAAGDTQYFGPGTRLTVL.

This clonotype showed up just a few times. This chain joins TRBV11-3 and TRBJ2-1; D is uncertain. Trimming shortened V by 5 bases and J by 6 bases, and 11 bases separated the two germline ends. Germline V CDR1 and CDR2: SGHNT, YENEEA. The CDR3 totals 13 residues. CDR3 DNA: TGTGCCAGCAGCGCCCCGACGACCAATGAGCAGTTCTTC. This translates into CASSAPTTNEQFF.

A few counts support this clonotype. The rearrangement uses TRBV6-1 and TRBJ1-5; D is perhaps TRBD1 (6 bases). The CDR3 runs 14 residues. V was cut by 6 bases and J by 5 bases, with 14 bases left in between. In germline, CDR1 is MNHNS, CDR2 SASEGT. The CDR3 nucleotides read TGTGCCAGCAGCCTGGGGGCAGGGGATCAGCCCCAGCATTTT. The encoded protein is CASSLGAGDQPQHF.

This clonotype occurred a few times. V gene TRBV20-1 combines with J gene TRBJ1-4; tentatively, D is TRBD1 (6 bases). Germline V gene lookup returns CDR1 DFQATT and CDR2 SNEGSKA (reference sequence). Deletions cut 3 bases from V and 4 bases from J, with 12 bases between. This CDR3 has 14 amino acids. CDR3 sequence reads: CSASKWTVNEKLFF. In nucleotides, the CDR3 is TGCAGTGCTAGCAAATGGACAGTTAATGAAAAACTGTTTTTT.

The rearrangement joins TRBV6-6 to TRBJ2-1; D perhaps matches TRBD2 (5 bases). Germline loops: CDR1 MNHNY, CDR2 SVGAGI (reference sequence). The germline V and J ends were trimmed by 5 bases and 7 bases, with 9 bases remaining between them. This CDR3 region has 12 residues. The CDR3 DNA reads TGTGCCAGCAGTCAGACGGGGAATGAGCAGTTCTTC. It specifies CASSQTGNEQFF.

This chain links TRBV20-1 with TRBJ2-1; TRBD2 is a possible D gene (5 bases). The CDR3 contains 14 residues. CDR1 and CDR2 from the germline V gene are DFQATT and SNEGSKA (reference sequence). Trimming took 5 bases from V and 6 from J, leaving 17 bases between them. CDR3 amino acids: CSASTRRVVNEQFF. CDR3 coding DNA: TGCAGTGCTTCCACTAGAAGAGTCGTCAATGAGCAGTTCTTC.

This clonotype has more than one count but fewer than ten. The rearrangement links TRBV6-1 to TRBJ1-2; 9 bases map to TRBD1. This CDR3 is built from 13 residues. CDR1 and CDR2 (germline): MNHNS, SASEGT. The junction had 6 bases not matched to a gene; V was cut back by 6 bases and J by 7 bases. The CDR3 DNA reads TGTGCCAGCAGACCACAGGGGGCAGGTGGCTACACCTTC. It is translated as CASRPQGAGGYTF.

The CDR3 protein is CSALMTGGSGYTF. As DNA, the CDR3 is TGCAGTGCCCTCATGACAGGGGGTAGTGGCTACACCTTC. The V gene is TRBV20-1, the J gene TRBJ1-2, with TRBD1 matching over 9 bases. The CDR3 runs to 13 residues. Trimming took 6 bases from V and 7 from J; bases not matched to a gene: 9. Germline lookup yields CDR1 DFQATT and CDR2 SNEGSKA (reference sequence).

The chain links TRBV9 to TRBJ2-3, with D perhaps TRBD1 (6 bases). Germline CDR1 SGDLS, CDR2 YYNGEE. Trimming removed 4 bases from V and 0 bases from J, with 18 bases in between. CDR3 length: 17 residues. The CDR3 bases are TGTGCCAGCAGCCACCCCAGGGGCGGACCTAGCACAGATACGCAGTATTTT. Its protein is CASSHPRGGPSTDTQYF.

There are a few counts of this clonotype. The rearrangement uses TRBV2 and TRBJ1-1; D unclear. V was cut by 6 bases and J by 11 bases, with 19 bases left in between. This CDR3 spans 13 amino acids. In germline, CDR1 is SNHLY, CDR2 FYNNEI. The CDR3 DNA reads as TGTGCCAGCAGGGGCCCCGATGCGGGTTCGGCTTTCTTT. This translates into CASRGPDAGSAFF.

This clonotype was counted between two and nine times. The chain couples TRBV4-2 to TRBJ2-3, with a tentative D call TRBD1 (5 bases). V lost 0 bases to trimming and J lost 1 base, with 14 bases between them. The germline CDR1 and CDR2 sequences are LGHNA and YNFKEQ. The CDR3 covers 17 residues. The CDR3 DNA is TGTGCCAGCAGCCAAGAAGGGGTGGTAGGGGGCACAGATACGCAGTATTTT. This translates into CASSQEGVVGGTDTQYF.

The genes are TRBV2 and TRBJ1-3; perhaps TRBD1 as D (5 bases). The germline V gene encodes CDR1 SNHLY and CDR2 FYNNEI. Trimming took off 6 bases at V and 0 bases at J, with 12 bases between the two ends. The CDR3 extends over 15 amino acids. The CDR3 loop reads CASRRDWASGNTIYF. The DNA for the CDR3 is TGTGCCAGCAGGAGGGACTGGGCCTCTGGAAACACCATATATTTT.

This clonotype was observed many times. The chain couples TRBV7-9 to TRBJ2-1; 13 nucleotides match TRBD2. The CDR3 has 16 residues. J was trimmed by 12 bases and V by 5 bases; bases with no gene match: 13. CDR1 and CDR2 from the germline V gene are SEHNR and FQNEAQ (reference sequence). CDR3 in amino acids: CASSLRTSGGFRGQFF. Written as DNA, the CDR3 is TGTGCCAGCAGCCTACGGACTAGCGGGGGATTCAGGGGGCAGTTCTTC.

The V call is TRBV6-5, the J call TRBJ1-2; tentative D call: TRBD1 (5 bases). V was trimmed by 2 bases and J by 4 bases, leaving 17 bases between them. The CDR3 has 16 amino acids. From germline, CDR1 is MNHEY and CDR2 SVGAGI. CDR3 residues: CASSYANYGARYGYTF. CDR3 in DNA: TGTGCCAGCAGTTACGCCAATTACGGGGCCCGCTATGGCTACACCTTC.

The chain links TRBV10-1 to TRBJ2-1; D uncertain. V lost 4 bases and J lost 8, with 18 bases in between. Per the germline V gene, CDR1 is WNHNN and CDR2 is SYGVQD (reference sequence). The CDR3 has 15 residues. The CDR3 sequence is CASSAKWAAEDEQFF. For the CDR3, the DNA is TGCGCCAGCAGTGCAAAGTGGGCAGCTGAGGATGAGCAGTTCTTC.

The chain joins TRBV7-3 to TRBJ2-2, with D hard to call. Germline values: CDR1 SGHTA, CDR2 FQGTGA. Between the trimmed V and J ends, which lost 5 bases and 2 bases, there was a span of 12 bases. This CDR3 region has 15 residues. The CDR3 nucleotides read TGTGCCAGCAGCCTGGATACAGAAAACACCGGGGAGCTGTTTTTT. This encodes CASSLDTENTGELFF.

CDR3 residues: CSAQSSGGAGSYNEQFF. CDR3 coding DNA: TGCAGTGCCCAGTCTAGCGGGGGGGCGGGCTCCTACAATGAGCAGTTCTTC. The chain joins TRBV20-1 to TRBJ2-1; 12 bases align to TRBD2. The CDR3 has 17 residues. The V segment lost 6 bases and the J segment 0 bases; nucleotides outside the gene matches: 9. Germline assignment: CDR1 DFQATT and CDR2 SNEGSKA (reference sequence).

The chain employs TRBV20-1 and TRBJ1-2; no reliable D call. V was trimmed by 1 base and J by 9 bases, leaving 12 bases between them. Germline CDR1 is DFQATT and CDR2 is SNEGSKA (reference sequence). The CDR3 covers 12 residues. CDR3 sequence (DNA): TGCAGTGCTAGAGTCAACTGGGTTCGCTACACCTTC. Its translation: CSARVNWVRYTF.

This clonotype was seen many times. CDR3 nucleotides: TGTGCCAGCAGTACACAGGGGCGGAACACTGAAGCTTTCTTT. Translated: CASSTQGRNTEAFF. The J gene is TRBJ1-1, the V gene TRBV12-3 or TRBV12-4; 7 positions match TRBD1. CDR3 size: 14 residues. The V and J ends lost 5 bases and 1 base, in that order; junction bases with no gene match: 4.

The chain recombines TRBV12-3 or TRBV12-4 with TRBJ2-1; TRBD1 might be the D (7 bases). V lost 1 base to trimming and J lost 12 bases, with 16 bases between them. There are 14 residues in the CDR3. CDR3 region: CASSLDGGGLPQFF. The DNA for the CDR3 is TGTGCCAGCAGTTTAGACGGAGGGGGCCTACCGCAGTTCTTC.

This clonotype was detected many times. This chain links TRBV7-3 with TRBJ1-1, with D possibly TRBD1 on 6 matching bases. Looked up from germline, CDR1 is SGHTA and CDR2 is FQGTGA. The V and J ends lost 4 bases and 5 bases respectively, with 17 bases between them. CDR3 length equals 15 residues. In DNA, the CDR3 is TGTGCCAGCAGCTCGTACAGGGTCCAGCAGACTGAAGCTTTCTTT. Translated, it gives CASSSYRVQQTEAFF.